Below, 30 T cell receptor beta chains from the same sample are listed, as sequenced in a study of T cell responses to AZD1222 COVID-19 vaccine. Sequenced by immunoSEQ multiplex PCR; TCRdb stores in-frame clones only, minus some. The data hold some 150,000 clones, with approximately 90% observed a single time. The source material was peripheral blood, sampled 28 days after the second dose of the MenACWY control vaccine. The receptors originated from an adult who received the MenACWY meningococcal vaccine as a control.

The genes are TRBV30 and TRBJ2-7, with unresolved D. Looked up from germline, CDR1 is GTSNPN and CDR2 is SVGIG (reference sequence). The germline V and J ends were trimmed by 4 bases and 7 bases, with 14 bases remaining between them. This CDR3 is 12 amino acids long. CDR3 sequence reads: CAWKPSSSEQYF. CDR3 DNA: TGTGCCTGGAAACCTTCAAGTTCAGAGCAGTACTTC.

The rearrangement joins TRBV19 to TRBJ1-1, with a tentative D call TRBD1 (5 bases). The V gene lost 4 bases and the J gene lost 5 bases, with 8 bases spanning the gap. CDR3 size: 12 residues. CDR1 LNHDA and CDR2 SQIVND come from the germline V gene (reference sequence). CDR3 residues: CASSTKGTEAFF. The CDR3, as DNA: TGTGCCAGTAGTACAAAGGGGACTGAAGCTTTCTTT.

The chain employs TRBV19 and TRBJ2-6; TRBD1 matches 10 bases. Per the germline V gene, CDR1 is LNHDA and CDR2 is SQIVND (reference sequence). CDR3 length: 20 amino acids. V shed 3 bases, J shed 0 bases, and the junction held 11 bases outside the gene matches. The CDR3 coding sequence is TGTGCCAGTAGTATTCGATGGGACAGGGGACTGGGCTCTGGGGCCAACGTCCTGACTTTC. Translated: CASSIRWDRGLGSGANVLTF.

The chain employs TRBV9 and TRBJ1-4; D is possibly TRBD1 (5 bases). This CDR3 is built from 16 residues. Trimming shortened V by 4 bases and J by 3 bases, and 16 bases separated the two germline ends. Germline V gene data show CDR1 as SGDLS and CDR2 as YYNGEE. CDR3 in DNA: TGTGCCAGCAGCACCCAGGGTGGCAGCCCTAATGAAAAACTGTTTTTT. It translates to CASSTQGGSPNEKLFF.

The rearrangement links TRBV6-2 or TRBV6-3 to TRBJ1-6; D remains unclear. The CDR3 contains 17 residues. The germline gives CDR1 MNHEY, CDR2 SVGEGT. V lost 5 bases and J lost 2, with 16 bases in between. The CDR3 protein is CASSGLGGSAYNSPLHF. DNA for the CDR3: TGTGCCAGCAGTGGCTTGGGAGGTTCTGCCTATAATTCACCCCTCCACTTT.

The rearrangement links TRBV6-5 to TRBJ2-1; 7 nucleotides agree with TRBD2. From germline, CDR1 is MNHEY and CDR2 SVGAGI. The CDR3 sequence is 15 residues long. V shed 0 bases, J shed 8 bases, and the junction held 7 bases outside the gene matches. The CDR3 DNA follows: TGTGCCAGCAGTTACTCGGGGAGGGGACGGGATGAGCAGTTCTTC. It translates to CASSYSGRGRDEQFF.

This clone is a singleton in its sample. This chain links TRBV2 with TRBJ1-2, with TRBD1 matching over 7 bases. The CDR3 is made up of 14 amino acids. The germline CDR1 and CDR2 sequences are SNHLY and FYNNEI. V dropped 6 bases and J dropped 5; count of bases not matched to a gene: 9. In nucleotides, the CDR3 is TGTGCCAGCAGAGTCCGGGACAGTGAATATGGCTACACCTTC. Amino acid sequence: CASRVRDSEYGYTF.

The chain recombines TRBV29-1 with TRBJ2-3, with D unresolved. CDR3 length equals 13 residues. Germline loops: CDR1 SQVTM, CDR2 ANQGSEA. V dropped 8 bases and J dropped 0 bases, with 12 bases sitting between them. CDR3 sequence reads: CSTSGRSTDTQYF. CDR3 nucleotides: TGCAGCACCTCCGGACGGAGCACAGATACGCAGTATTTT.

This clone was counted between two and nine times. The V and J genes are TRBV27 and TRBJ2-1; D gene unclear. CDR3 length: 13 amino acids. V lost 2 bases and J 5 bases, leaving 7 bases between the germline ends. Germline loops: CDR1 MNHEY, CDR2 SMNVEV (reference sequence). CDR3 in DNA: TGTGCCAGCAGTTTAGGCCCTCACAATGAGCAGTTCTTC. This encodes CASSLGPHNEQFF.

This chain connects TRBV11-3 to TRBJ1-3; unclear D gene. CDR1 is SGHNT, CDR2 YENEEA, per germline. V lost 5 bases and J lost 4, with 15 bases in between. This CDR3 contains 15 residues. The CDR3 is CASSLQSGPGNTIYF. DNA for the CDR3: TGTGCCAGCAGCCTCCAATCGGGCCCCGGAAACACCATATATTTT.

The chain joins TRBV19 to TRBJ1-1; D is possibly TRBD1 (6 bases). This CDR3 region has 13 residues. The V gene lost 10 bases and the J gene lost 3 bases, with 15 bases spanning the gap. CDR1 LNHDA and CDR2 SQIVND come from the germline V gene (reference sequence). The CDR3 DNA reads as TGTGCCACCAAACGGGGGCGCTACACTGAAGCTTTCTTT. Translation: CATKRGRYTEAFF.

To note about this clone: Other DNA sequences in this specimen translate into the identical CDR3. The CDR3 reads CASSEARGTEAFF. The CDR3 DNA follows: TGTGCCAGCAGTGAAGCCAGGGGAACTGAAGCTTTCTTT. V and J are TRBV6-4 and TRBJ1-1; weak D call: TRBD1 (6 bases). Germline CDR1 MRHNA, CDR2 SNTAGT. This CDR3 has 13 amino acids. The V and J ends lost 3 bases and 5 bases respectively, with 10 bases between them.

CDR3 sequence (DNA): TGTGCCAGCAGCTTAGACAGGGATCAGCCCCAGCATTTT. Translating it yields CASSLDRDQPQHF. The chain uses TRBV7-2 and TRBJ1-5, with a possible D match to TRBD1 (6 bases). V was shortened by 1 base and J by 5 bases, with 6 bases between the two germline ends. CDR3 length: 13 residues. Germline V CDR1 and CDR2: SGHTA, FQGNSA.

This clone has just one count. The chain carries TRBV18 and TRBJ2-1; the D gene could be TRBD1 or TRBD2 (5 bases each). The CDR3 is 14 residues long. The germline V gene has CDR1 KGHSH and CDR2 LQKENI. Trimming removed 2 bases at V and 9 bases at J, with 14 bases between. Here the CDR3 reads CASSPIPRDGEQFF. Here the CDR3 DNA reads TGTGCCAGCTCACCAATCCCCCGGGACGGTGAGCAGTTCTTC. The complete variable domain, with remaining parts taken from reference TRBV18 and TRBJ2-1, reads NAGVMQNPRHLVRRRGQEARLRCSPMKGHSHVYWYRQLPEEGLKFMVYLQKENIIDESGMPKERFSAEFPKEGPSILRIQQVVRGDSAAYFCASSPIPRDGEQFFGPGTRLTVL.

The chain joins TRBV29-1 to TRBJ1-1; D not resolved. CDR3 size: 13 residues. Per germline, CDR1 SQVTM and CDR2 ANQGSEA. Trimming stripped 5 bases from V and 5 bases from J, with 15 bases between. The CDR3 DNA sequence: TGCAGCGTTCAAGGACGCTTTGGGACTGAAGCTTTCTTT. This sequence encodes CSVQGRFGTEAFF.

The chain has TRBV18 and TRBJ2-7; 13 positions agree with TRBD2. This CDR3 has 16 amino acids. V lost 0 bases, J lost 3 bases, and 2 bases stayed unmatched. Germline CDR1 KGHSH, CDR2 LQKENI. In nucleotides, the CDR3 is TGTGCCAGCTCACCACCGGGACTAGCGGGGATCTACGAGCAGTACTTC. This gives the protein CASSPPGLAGIYEQYF.

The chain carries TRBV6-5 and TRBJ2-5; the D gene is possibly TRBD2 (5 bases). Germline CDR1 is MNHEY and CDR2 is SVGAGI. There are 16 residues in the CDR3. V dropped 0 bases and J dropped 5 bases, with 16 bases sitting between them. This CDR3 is CASSYSRGSPGETQYF. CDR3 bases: TGTGCCAGCAGTTACTCACGAGGGTCCCCTGGGGAGACCCAGTACTTC.

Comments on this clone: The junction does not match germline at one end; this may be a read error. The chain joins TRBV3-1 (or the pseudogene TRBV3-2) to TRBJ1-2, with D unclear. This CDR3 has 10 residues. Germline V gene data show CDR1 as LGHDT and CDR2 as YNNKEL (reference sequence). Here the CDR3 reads CASSQEPLGF. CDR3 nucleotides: TGTGCCAGCAGCCAAGAGCCCCTGGGCTTC.

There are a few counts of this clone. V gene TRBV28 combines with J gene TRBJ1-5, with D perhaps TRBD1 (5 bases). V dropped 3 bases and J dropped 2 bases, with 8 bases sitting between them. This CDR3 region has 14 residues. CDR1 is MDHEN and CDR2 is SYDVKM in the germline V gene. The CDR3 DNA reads TGTGCCAGCAGTTTTCCGGGGGGCAATCAGCCCCAGCATTTT. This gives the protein CASSFPGGNQPQHF.

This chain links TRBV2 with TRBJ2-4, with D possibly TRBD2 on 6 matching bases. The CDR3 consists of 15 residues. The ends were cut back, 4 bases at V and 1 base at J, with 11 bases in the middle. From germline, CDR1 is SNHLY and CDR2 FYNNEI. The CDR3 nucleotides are TGTGCCAGCAGTGCCTTAGCGGAGGCCAAAAACATTCAGTACTTC. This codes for CASSALAEAKNIQYF.

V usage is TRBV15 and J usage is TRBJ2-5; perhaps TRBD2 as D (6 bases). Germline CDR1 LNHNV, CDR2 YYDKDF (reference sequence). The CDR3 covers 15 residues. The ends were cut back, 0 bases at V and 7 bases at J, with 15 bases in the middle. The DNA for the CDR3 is TGTGCCACCAGCAGAGAGAGGAGAGGAGCGGGGACCCAGTACTTC. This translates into CATSRERRGAGTQYF.

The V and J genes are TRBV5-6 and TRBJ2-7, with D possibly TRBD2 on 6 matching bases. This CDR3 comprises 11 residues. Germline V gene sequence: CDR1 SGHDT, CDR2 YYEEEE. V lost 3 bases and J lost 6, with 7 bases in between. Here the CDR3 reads CASSWRGEQYF. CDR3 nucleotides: TGTGCCAGCAGCTGGAGGGGCGAGCAGTACTTC.

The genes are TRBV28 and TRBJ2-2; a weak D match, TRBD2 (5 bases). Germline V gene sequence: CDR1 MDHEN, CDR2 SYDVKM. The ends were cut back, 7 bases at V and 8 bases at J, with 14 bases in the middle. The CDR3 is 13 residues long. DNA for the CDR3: TGTGCCAGCACCTTATTAGCGCTTGGGGAGCTGTTTTTT. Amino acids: CASTLLALGELFF.

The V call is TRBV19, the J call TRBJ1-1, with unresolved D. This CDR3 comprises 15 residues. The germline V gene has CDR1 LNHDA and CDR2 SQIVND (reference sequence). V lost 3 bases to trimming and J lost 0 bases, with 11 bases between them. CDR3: CASSILGVVNTEAFF. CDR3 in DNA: TGTGCCAGTAGTATTCTCGGGGTAGTGAACACTGAAGCTTTCTTT.

The DNA for the CDR3 is TGTGCCAGCAGCCAAGACAGGGTGGGAAACTACGAGCAGTACTTC. Amino acids: CASSQDRVGNYEQYF. This chain links TRBV4-2 with TRBJ2-7, with D possibly being TRBD1 (5 bases). V gave up 0 bases and J gave up 3 bases, with 12 bases separating them. Per the germline V gene, CDR1 is LGHNA and CDR2 is YNFKEQ. The CDR3 is 15 residues long.

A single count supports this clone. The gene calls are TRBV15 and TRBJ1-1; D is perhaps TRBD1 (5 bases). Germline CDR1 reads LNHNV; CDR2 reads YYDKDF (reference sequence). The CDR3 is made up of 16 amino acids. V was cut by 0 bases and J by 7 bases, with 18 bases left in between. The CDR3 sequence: CATSRDPGRGSIEAFF. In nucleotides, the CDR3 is TGTGCCACCAGCAGAGACCCTGGGAGGGGCAGCATTGAAGCTTTCTTT.

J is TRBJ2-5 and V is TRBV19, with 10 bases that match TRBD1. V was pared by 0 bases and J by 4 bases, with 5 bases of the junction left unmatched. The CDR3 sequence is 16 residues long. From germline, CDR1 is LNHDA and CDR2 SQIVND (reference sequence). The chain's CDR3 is CASSIEGTGAGETQYF. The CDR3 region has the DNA TGTGCCAGTAGTATAGAGGGGACAGGGGCGGGAGAGACCCAGTACTTC. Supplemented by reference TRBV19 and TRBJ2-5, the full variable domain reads DGGITQSPKYLFRKEGQNVTLSCEQNLNHDAMYWYRQDPGQGLRLIYYSQIVNDFQKGDIAEGYSVSREKKESFPLTVTSAQKNPTAFYLCASSIEGTGAGETQYFGPGTRLLVL.

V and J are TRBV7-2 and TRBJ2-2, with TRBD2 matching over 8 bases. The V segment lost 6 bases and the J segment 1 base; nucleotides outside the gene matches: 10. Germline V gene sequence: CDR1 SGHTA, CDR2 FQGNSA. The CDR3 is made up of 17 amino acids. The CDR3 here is CASREFLSGGNTGELFF. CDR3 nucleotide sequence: TGTGCCAGCAGAGAATTCTTGAGCGGGGGGAACACCGGGGAGCTGTTTTTT. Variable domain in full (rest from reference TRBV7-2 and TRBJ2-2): GAGVSQSPSNKVTEKGKDVELRCDPISGHTALYWYRQSLGQGLEFLIYFQGNSAPDKSGLPSDRFSAERTGGSVSTLTIQRTQQEDSAVYLCASREFLSGGNTGELFFGEGSRLTVL.

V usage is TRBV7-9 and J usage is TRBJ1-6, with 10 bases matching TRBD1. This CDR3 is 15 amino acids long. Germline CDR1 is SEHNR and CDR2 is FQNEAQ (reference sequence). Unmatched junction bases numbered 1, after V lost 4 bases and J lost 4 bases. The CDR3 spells CASSSGQGYNSPLHF. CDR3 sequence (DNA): TGTGCCAGCAGCTCGGGACAGGGGTATAATTCACCCCTCCACTTT.

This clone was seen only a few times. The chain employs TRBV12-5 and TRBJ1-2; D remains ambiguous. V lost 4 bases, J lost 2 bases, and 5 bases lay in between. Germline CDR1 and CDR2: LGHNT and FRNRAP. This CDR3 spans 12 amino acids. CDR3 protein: CASGSDNYGYTF. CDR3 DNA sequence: TGTGCTAGTGGTTCCGACAACTATGGCTACACCTTC. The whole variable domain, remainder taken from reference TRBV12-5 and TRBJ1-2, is DARVTQTPRHKVTEMGQEVTMRCQPILGHNTVFWYRQTMMQGLELLAYFRNRAPLDDSGMPKDRFSAEMPDATLATLKIQPSEPRDSAVYFCASGSDNYGYTFGSGTRLTVV.